Shown below are 8 T cell receptor beta chains from a single sample sequenced in a study of radiation and T cells in renal cell carcinoma. The table came from immunoSEQ multiplex PCR; TCRdb's copy has only in-frame clones and leaves some out. This table has approximately 90,000 clones, 86% appearing once. Time point meaning: baseline pretreatment blood. As to treatment: 15 Gy SBRT to primary tumor, nephrectomy 4 weeks later. The specimen comprised blood, sampled from a patient whose treatment included radiotherapy and nephrectomy. The receptors shown here come from a man aged 45-65 years with renal cell carcinoma.

CDR3 residues: CASSERGGHGTEAFF. In nucleotides, the CDR3 is TGTGCCAGCAGCGAACGCGGGGGGCACGGCACTGAAGCTTTCTTT. V is TRBV7-2 and J is TRBJ1-1, with D perhaps TRBD1 (6 bases). Germline CDR1 SGHTA, CDR2 FQGNSA. The CDR3 runs 15 residues. V lost 5 bases to trimming and J lost 4 bases, with 17 bases between them.

This clone was seen only a few times. The genes are TRBV2 and TRBJ1-5; D not resolved. The CDR3 is 13 residues long. Germline V gene sequence: CDR1 SNHLY, CDR2 FYNNEI. Trimming stripped 5 bases from V and 2 bases from J, with 7 bases between. CDR3 in DNA: TGTGCCAGCAGTAACCAGGGCAATCAGCCCCAGCATTTT. This sequence encodes CASSNQGNQPQHF.

The V call is TRBV5-5, the J call TRBJ1-1; a possible D gene is TRBD1 (5 bases). Germline CDR1 is SGHKS and CDR2 is YYEKEE (reference sequence). CDR3 length equals 15 residues. The V gene lost 4 bases and the J gene lost 0 bases, with 13 bases spanning the gap. CDR3 DNA: TGTGCCAGCAGCCGTCCCGGGGCCTTGAACACTGAAGCTTTCTTT. Translation gives CASSRPGALNTEAFF.

The chain recombines TRBV7-2 with TRBJ1-1; D may be TRBD1 (5 bases). Germline V gene lookup returns CDR1 SGHTA and CDR2 FQGNSA. The CDR3 spans 15 residues. Trimming took 2 bases from V and 5 from J, leaving 15 bases between them. The CDR3 here is CASSLFSGQGTEAFF. The CDR3 region has the DNA TGTGCCAGCAGCTTATTTAGTGGGCAGGGAACTGAAGCTTTCTTT.

V usage is TRBV7-8 and J usage is TRBJ1-2, with 7 nucleotides matching TRBD1. The trim removed 5 bases at V and 7 bases at J, leaving 13 bases unmatched. Germline loops: CDR1 SGHVS, CDR2 FQNEAQ. The CDR3 runs to 15 residues. The CDR3 DNA reads TGTGCCAGCAGCCCACGGGACAGTGCTTTTCGTGGCTACACCTTC. It encodes CASSPRDSAFRGYTF.

The chain joins TRBV5-1 to TRBJ2-2; no clear D gene. Trimming shortened V by 4 bases and J by 2 bases, and 12 bases separated the two germline ends. The length of the CDR3 is 15 residues. Germline V gives CDR1 SGHRS, CDR2 YFSETQ. This chain's CDR3 is CASSKVEPNTGELFF. CDR3 coding DNA: TGCGCCAGCAGCAAGGTCGAACCAAACACCGGGGAGCTGTTTTTT.

The chain combines TRBV6-1 with TRBJ1-2; D remains unclear. Trimming took off 2 bases at V and 4 bases at J, with 11 bases between the two ends. Germline values: CDR1 MNHNS, CDR2 SASEGT. The CDR3 runs to 14 residues. The CDR3 DNA is TGTGCCAGCAGTGAACTGGAAGACTTCTATGGCTACACCTTC. It translates to CASSELEDFYGYTF.

The chain is built from TRBV7-9 and TRBJ2-1; maybe TRBD1 (6 bases). Germline values: CDR1 SEHNR, CDR2 FQNEAQ (reference sequence). CDR3 size: 12 residues. Between the trimmed V and J ends, which lost 3 bases and 6 bases, there was a span of 6 bases. The CDR3 coding sequence is TGTGCCAGCAGCTTCAGGGGCAATGAGCAGTTCTTC. It is translated as CASSFRGNEQFF.